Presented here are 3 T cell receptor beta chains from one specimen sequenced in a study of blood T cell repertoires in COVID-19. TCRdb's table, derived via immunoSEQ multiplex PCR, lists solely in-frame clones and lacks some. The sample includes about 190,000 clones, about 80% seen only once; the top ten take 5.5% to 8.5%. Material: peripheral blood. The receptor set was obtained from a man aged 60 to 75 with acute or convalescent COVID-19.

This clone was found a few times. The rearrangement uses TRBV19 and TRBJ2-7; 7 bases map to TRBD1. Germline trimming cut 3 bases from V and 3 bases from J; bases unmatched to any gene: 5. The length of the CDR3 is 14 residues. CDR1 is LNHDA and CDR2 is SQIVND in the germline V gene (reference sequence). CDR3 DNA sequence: TGTGCCAGTAGTATTGGGTCAGGGGGCTACGAGCAGTACTTC. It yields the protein CASSIGSGGYEQYF.

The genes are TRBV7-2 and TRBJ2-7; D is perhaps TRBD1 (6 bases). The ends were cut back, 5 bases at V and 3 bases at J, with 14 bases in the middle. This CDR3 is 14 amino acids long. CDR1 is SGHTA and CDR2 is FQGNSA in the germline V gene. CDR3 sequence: CASSTGYSVYEQYF. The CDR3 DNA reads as TGTGCCAGCAGCACAGGGTATTCTGTCTACGAGCAGTACTTC.

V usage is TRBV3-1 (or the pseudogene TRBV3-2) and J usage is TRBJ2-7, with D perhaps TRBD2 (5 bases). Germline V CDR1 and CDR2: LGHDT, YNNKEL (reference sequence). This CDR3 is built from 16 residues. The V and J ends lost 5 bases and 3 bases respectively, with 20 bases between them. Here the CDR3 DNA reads TGTGCCAGCAGCTCCCCTATCGGGAATTTGATCTACGAGCAGTACTTC. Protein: CASSSPIGNLIYEQYF.